A single sample gave rise to the 8 T cell receptor beta chains below, sequenced in a study of blood T cell repertoires in COVID-19. Repertoires were generated with immunoSEQ multiplex PCR, while TCRdb's copy carries only in-frame clones and drops some. The table includes approximately 470,000 clones, approximately 86% detected once. Specimen: PBMCs or T cells enriched from blood (not recorded which). The receptor set was obtained from a woman aged 18-30 years who had recovered from COVID-19.

This clone appeared once. This chain connects TRBV2 to TRBJ1-3; D gene ambiguous. V gave up 4 bases and J gave up 0 bases, with 7 bases separating them. This CDR3 region has 14 residues. From germline, CDR1 is SNHLY and CDR2 FYNNEI. The CDR3 region has the DNA TGTGCCAGCAGTGTTGAGCTCTCTGGAAACACCATATATTTT. Its protein product is CASSVELSGNTIYF. The whole variable domain, filled in from reference TRBV2 and TRBJ1-3, reads EPEVTQTPSHQVTQMGQEVILRCVPISNHLYFYWYRQILGQKVEFLVSFYNNEISEKSEIFDDQFSVERPDGSNFTLKIRSTKLEDSAMYFCASSVELSGNTIYFGEGSWLTVV.

This rearrangement joins TRBV24-1 to TRBJ1-2; D unclear. The CDR3 has 15 amino acids. Germline V gives CDR1 KGHDR, CDR2 SFDVKD. The V end lost 9 bases, the J end lost 4 bases, and 20 bases lay between the germline ends. This CDR3 is CATPIDQAEVYGYTF. The CDR3 DNA follows: TGTGCCACCCCCATAGACCAGGCGGAGGTCTATGGCTACACCTTC.

The chain is built from TRBV6-5 and TRBJ2-5; 7 positions match TRBD1. The CDR3 length is 13 residues. V trimming: 6 bases; J trimming: 2 bases; junction bases outside the gene matches: 3. Germline V lookup: CDR1 MNHEY, CDR2 SVGAGI. The CDR3 loop is CASRPGQQETQYF. The DNA for the CDR3 is TGTGCCAGCAGGCCGGGACAGCAAGAGACCCAGTACTTC.

The rearrangement uses TRBV2 and TRBJ1-6; D may be TRBD1 (6 bases). The CDR3 has 15 residues. The V end was cut by 7 bases, the J end by 6 bases, with 16 bases between. Germline V gives CDR1 SNHLY, CDR2 FYNNEI. Here the CDR3 DNA reads TGTGCCAGCACTCTACAGGGTTCGAGTAATTCACCCCTCCACTTT. As protein: CASTLQGSSNSPLHF.

This chain joins TRBV2 and TRBJ2-5, with TRBD2 matching 7 bases. The CDR3 has 15 residues. Germline CDR1 and CDR2: SNHLY and FYNNEI. With V trimmed by 8 bases and J by 1 base, 10 bases remained unmatched. The CDR3: CASSWGGDSQETQYF. For the CDR3, the DNA is TGTGCCAGCTCGTGGGGGGGGGATTCCCAAGAGACCCAGTACTTC.

V gene TRBV5-1 combines with J gene TRBJ2-1; TRBD1 aligns across 7 bases. The CDR3 has 15 amino acids. CDR1 is SGHRS and CDR2 is YFSETQ in the germline V gene. After removal of 0 bases from V and 7 bases from J, the junction contained 7 bases not matched to a gene. The CDR3 DNA sequence: TGCGCCAGCAGCTTGGGGACAGGCTCCCGGAATGAGCAGTTCTTC. Translating it yields CASSLGTGSRNEQFF.

The chain uses TRBV6-6 and TRBJ1-6, with D possibly being TRBD1 (6 bases). CDR3 length: 15 residues. Germline CDR1 is MNHNY and CDR2 is SVGAGI (reference sequence). Trimming stripped 4 bases from V and 7 bases from J, with 14 bases between. The CDR3 sequence is CASSSLTGYNSPLHF. DNA of the CDR3: TGTGCCAGCAGTTCACTAACAGGGTACAATTCACCCCTCCACTTT.

The rearrangement joins TRBV2 to TRBJ1-2, with no clear D. Trimming cost V 7 bases and J 4 bases, with 10 bases left between them. The CDR3 sequence is 12 residues long. Germline CDR1 is SNHLY and CDR2 is FYNNEI. DNA for the CDR3: TGTGCCAGCAAGGAGAACCCCTATGGCTACACCTTC. Translating it yields CASKENPYGYTF. The variable domain in full, with the rest retrieved from reference TRBV2 and TRBJ1-2, is EPEVTQTPSHQVTQMGQEVILRCVPISNHLYFYWYRQILGQKVEFLVSFYNNEISEKSEIFDDQFSVERPDGSNFTLKIRSTKLEDSAMYFCASKENPYGYTFGSGTRLTVV.